The T cell receptor (beta chain) described here comes from a study of T cell responses to AZD1222 COVID-19 vaccine. The CDR3 is 16 residues long. Germline CDR1 and CDR2: SGHTA and FQGTGA. V lost 3 bases and J lost 4; bases outside the gene matches: 10. The repertoire was sequenced with immunoSEQ multiplex PCR; TCRdb's copy has only in-frame clones and lacks some. The repertoire has 140,000 or so clones, approximately 91% of them found once; the top ten carry 1.5% to 2.5%. This TCR was sampled from an adult who received the AZD1222 COVID-19 vaccine. The chain recombines TRBV7-3 with TRBJ1-1; 8 nucleotides align to TRBD1. The source material was peripheral blood, sampled 28 days after the second AZD1222 dose. This chain's CDR3 is CASSLEAGGMVTEAFF. DNA of the CDR3: TGTGCCAGCAGCTTGGAGGCAGGGGGCATGGTCACTGAAGCTTTCTTT.